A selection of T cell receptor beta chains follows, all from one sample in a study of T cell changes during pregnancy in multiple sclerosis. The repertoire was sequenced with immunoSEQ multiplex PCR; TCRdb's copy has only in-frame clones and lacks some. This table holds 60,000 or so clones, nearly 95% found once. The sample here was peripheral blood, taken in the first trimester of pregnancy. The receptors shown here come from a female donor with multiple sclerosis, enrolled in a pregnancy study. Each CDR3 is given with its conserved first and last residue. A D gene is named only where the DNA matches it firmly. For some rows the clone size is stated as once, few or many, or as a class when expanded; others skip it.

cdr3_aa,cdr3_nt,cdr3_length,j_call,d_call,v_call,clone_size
CASSLTGELEQYF,TGTGCCAGCAGCTTGACCGGGGAATTAGAGCAGTACTTC,13,TRBJ2-7,.,TRBV9,.
CASSLQSSSEAFF,TGTGCCAGCAGTTTACAGTCTTCATCTGAAGCTTTCTTT,13,TRBJ1-1,.,TRBV27,.
CASSLIGGRTDTQYF,TGTGCCAGCAGCTTAATCGGGGGGAGAACAGATACGCAGTATTTT,15,TRBJ2-3,TRBD2,TRBV7-3,.
CASSLRTGINEQYF,TGTGCCAGCAGCTTAAGGACAGGGATCAACGAGCAGTACTTC,14,TRBJ2-7,TRBD1,TRBV7-2,.
CASKVGTAYQETQYF,TGTGCCAGCAAGGTCGGGACAGCGTACCAAGAGACCCAGTACTTC,15,TRBJ2-5,TRBD1,TRBV27,.
CAWSGGDGYTF,TGTGCCTGGAGTGGGGGCGATGGCTACACCTTC,11,TRBJ1-2,.,TRBV30,.
CASSHNLLNTEAFF,TGCGCCAGCAGCCACAACTTACTGAACACTGAAGCTTTCTTT,14,TRBJ1-1,.,TRBV4-3,.
CASSVEGRTRDGYTF,TGTGCCAGCAGCGTAGAGGGGCGGACCCGGGATGGCTACACCTTC,15,TRBJ1-2,.,TRBV9,.
CASSQDREVDYGYTF,TGTGCCAGCAGCCAGGACAGGGAGGTTGACTATGGCTACACCTTC,15,TRBJ1-2,TRBD1,TRBV27,.
CSVEVGRGTEAFF,TGCAGCGTTGAAGTAGGTCGGGGCACTGAAGCTTTCTTT,13,TRBJ1-1,.,TRBV29-1,.
CASSRIDRAYGYTF,TGTGCCAGCAGCCGGATCGACAGGGCCTATGGCTACACCTTC,14,TRBJ1-2,TRBD1,TRBV4-2,.
CASSVLQGNTGELFF,TGTGCCAGCAGCGTTTTACAGGGAAACACCGGGGAGCTGTTTTTT,15,TRBJ2-2,.,TRBV9,once
CASGLSWLAGATYNEQFF,TGTGCTAGTGGTTTGTCATGGCTAGCGGGGGCCACCTACAATGAGCAGTTCTTC,18,TRBJ2-1,TRBD2,TRBV12-5,.
CASSLGRVGNQPQHF,TGTGCCAGCAGCTTAGGCAGGGTAGGAAATCAGCCCCAGCATTTT,15,TRBJ1-5,.,TRBV7-2,once
CASSLRTSSPLHF,TGTGCCAGCAGCTTACGAACATCTTCACCCCTCCACTTT,13,TRBJ1-6,.,TRBV11-1,.
CASSVFSGGMNEQFF,TGTGCCAGCAGCGTATTTAGCGGGGGGATGAATGAGCAGTTCTTC,15,TRBJ2-1,TRBD2,TRBV9,.
CASSALRRGGTGGAAQHF,TGTGCCAGCAGCGCACTCCGGAGGGGGGGGACAGGGGGTGCGGCCCAGCATTTT,18,TRBJ1-5,TRBD1,TRBV9,.